Listed below are T cell receptor beta chains from one sample, sequenced in a study of OX40 agonist ivuxolimab in advanced cancers. TCRdb's table, derived via immunoSEQ multiplex PCR, lists solely in-frame clones and lacks some. The sample consists of around 55,000 clones, about 89% of them appearing once. Sequenced material: CD4+ or CD8+ T cells sorted from blood, taken in a trial of the OX40 agonist ivuxolimab. The receptors derive from an adult with an advanced solid tumor such as melanoma, head and neck, liver or kidney cancer. Both conserved end residues are part of each CDR3.

>TRBV10-3|TRBJ2-1
CAISNDRGGEQFF
>TRBV7-6|TRBJ1-1
CASSSGEMNTEAFF
>TRBV19|TRBJ2-1
CASSISAPSANEQFF
>TRBV7-2|TRBJ2-5
CASSLIAGGQETQYF
>TRBV10-3|TRBJ2-1
CAIFAGNGNEQFF
>TRBV5-6|TRBJ2-3
CASSFGLAGEWSADTQYF
>TRBV13|TRBJ2-5
CASSPWGLETQYF
>TRBV7-2|TRBJ1-2
CASSLDVRESSYGYTF
>TRBV5-6|TRBJ2-1
CASTLSAVSDEQFF
>TRBV13|TRBJ2-7
CASSLNGLGVYEQYF
>TRBV30|TRBJ1-2
CASGTVSGYTF
>TRBV5-1|TRBJ1-2
CASSLVTGDYGYTF
>TRBV7-9|TRBJ1-5
CASSSTASQPQHF
>TRBV4-2|TRBJ2-1
CASSQDGWGLAGSYSANEQFF
>TRBV27|TRBJ1-2
CASSLTATGGYTF
>TRBV5-4|TRBJ2-4
CASSPSRGRGNIQYF